This is a list of T cell receptor beta chains from one sample in a study of T-cell memory formation after mild COVID-19. TCRdb re-called the 5' RACE reads with MiXCR, one entry per CDR3 protein. The sample carries approximately 40,000 distinct CDR3 sequences, about an eighth recorded once. Sequencing was done on a sample of PBMCs or a T cell subset sorted from them (not recorded which). These TCRs come from a man younger than 35 who had mild COVID-19 (a few samples of this study predate the infection). Cell type and time point are not known. CDR3s include the opening cysteine and the closing phenylalanine or tryptophan. Fields, in order: J gene, clone size, D gene, V gene, CDR3 protein, CDR3 DNA. A D gene is named only where the DNA matches it firmly. Not every row has a clone size; where given, it reads once, few, many or a size class.

J: TRBJ2-5
size: many
D: .
V: TRBV20-1
CDR3: CSARDSASRDWETQYF
DNA: TGCAGTGCTAGAGATTCTGCTTCGCGCGATTGGGAGACCCAGTACTTC

J: TRBJ2-1
size: many
D: TRBD1
V: TRBV4-3
CDR3: CASSHPTRQGGYNEQFF
DNA: TGCGCCAGCAGCCACCCCACCCGACAGGGGGGCTACAATGAGCAGTTCTTC

J: TRBJ1-5
size: few
D: .
V: TRBV19
CDR3: CASSPMRGRQPQHF
DNA: TGTGCCAGTAGCCCCATGAGGGGAAGGCAGCCCCAGCATTTT

J: TRBJ1-2
size: many
D: TRBD1
V: TRBV7-9
CDR3: CASSLTGRDRGGAGYTF
DNA: TGTGCCAGCAGCTTAACTGGCCGGGACAGGGGAGGTGCCGGCTACACCTTC

J: TRBJ2-3
size: many
D: TRBD1
V: TRBV5-6
CDR3: CASSPKDRVQDTQYF
DNA: TGTGCCAGCAGCCCAAAGGACAGGGTGCAGGATACGCAGTATTTT

J: TRBJ2-2
size: many
D: .
V: TRBV7-3
CDR3: CASSSTPSNTGELFF
DNA: TGTGCCAGCAGCTCGACTCCTTCGAACACCGGGGAGCTGTTTTTT

J: TRBJ1-5
size: many
D: .
V: TRBV7-2
CDR3: CASSRLSGVNQPQHF
DNA: TGTGCCAGCAGCCGCCTGAGTGGAGTCAATCAGCCCCAGCATTTT

J: TRBJ2-2
size: many
D: TRBD2
V: TRBV20-1
CDR3: CSARGTSGESGELFF
DNA: TGCAGTGCTAGAGGGACTAGCGGGGAATCCGGGGAGCTGTTTTTT

J: TRBJ1-1
size: many
D: .
V: TRBV29-1
CDR3: CSARTALGTEAFF
DNA: TGCAGCGCGAGGACAGCTCTAGGCACTGAAGCTTTCTTT

J: TRBJ1-5
size: many
D: .
V: TRBV4-1
CDR3: CASSQDTRGSNQPQHF
DNA: TGCGCCAGCAGCCAAGACACCCGGGGGAGCAATCAGCCCCAGCATTTT

J: TRBJ2-2
size: many
D: .
V: TRBV9
CDR3: CASSVNMGRDTGELFF
DNA: TGTGCCAGCAGCGTAAATATGGGGCGAGACACCGGGGAGCTGTTTTTT

J: TRBJ2-2
size: few
D: .
V: TRBV4-2
CDR3: CASSQVGGGPNTGELFF
DNA: TGTGCCAGCAGCCAAGTCGGAGGGGGGCCTAACACCGGGGAGCTGTTTTTT

J: TRBJ1-4
size: many
D: TRBD1
V: TRBV7-2
CDR3: CASSLDRGEKLFF
DNA: TGTGCCAGCAGCTTAGACAGGGGTGAAAAACTGTTTTTT

J: TRBJ1-1
size: few
D: .
V: TRBV24-1
CDR3: CATTGAAVSHTEAFF
DNA: TGTGCCACCACCGGGGCCGCGGTAAGTCACACTGAAGCTTTCTTT

J: TRBJ2-2
size: few
D: TRBD1
V: TRBV7-2
CDR3: CASSSVGQGSGELFF
DNA: TGTGCCAGCAGCTCCGTAGGACAGGGCTCCGGGGAGCTGTTTTTT

J: TRBJ1-6
size: .
D: .
V: TRBV25-1
CDR3: CASSESRALHF
DNA: TGTGCCAGCAGTGAATCTAGGGCCCTCCACTTT

J: TRBJ2-1
size: once
D: TRBD2
V: TRBV29-1
CDR3: CSVEDLLLAGMHNEQFF
DNA: TGCAGCGTTGAAGATCTTCTACTAGCGGGAATGCACAATGAGCAGTTCTTC

J: TRBJ2-2
size: many
D: .
V: TRBV6-6
CDR3: CASIGPYTGELFF
DNA: TGTGCCAGTATCGGGCCCTACACCGGGGAGCTGTTTTTT

J: TRBJ2-2
size: .
D: .
V: TRBV15
CDR3: CATSRATDTTGELFF
DNA: TGTGCCACCAGCAGGGCGACTGATACCACCGGGGAGCTGTTTTTT

J: TRBJ2-5
size: many
D: TRBD2
V: TRBV5-1
CDR3: CASSFWGGGETQYF
DNA: TGCGCCAGCAGCTTCTGGGGGGGTGGAGAGACCCAGTACTTC

J: TRBJ1-1
size: many
D: .
V: TRBV11-2
CDR3: CASSPGGQRAFF
DNA: TGTGCCAGCAGCCCCGGGGGCCAACGAGCTTTCTTT

J: TRBJ2-3
size: many
D: .
V: TRBV7-9
CDR3: CASSLSEVDTQYF
DNA: TGTGCCAGCAGCTTATCAGAGGTGGATACGCAGTATTTT

J: TRBJ2-2
size: many
D: TRBD2
V: TRBV7-2
CDR3: CASRPPGLANTGELFF
DNA: TGTGCCAGCAGGCCTCCGGGACTAGCGAACACCGGGGAGCTGTTTTTT

J: TRBJ2-6
size: many
D: TRBD1
V: TRBV11-2
CDR3: CASSPGTGWANVLTF
DNA: TGTGCCAGCAGCCCAGGGACAGGGTGGGCCAACGTCCTGACTTTC

J: TRBJ1-6
size: many
D: .
V: TRBV5-1
CDR3: CASSLPLDYNSPLHF
DNA: TGCGCCAGCAGCTTACCACTTGATTATAATTCACCCCTCCACTTT

J: TRBJ2-1
size: many
D: .
V: TRBV4-3
CDR3: CASSQEGRGRRNEQFF
DNA: TGCGCCAGCAGCCAAGAAGGGAGGGGGCGGCGGAATGAGCAGTTCTTC